One sample yielded the 16 T cell receptor beta chains listed below, sequenced in a study of response to subunit inactivated influenza vaccine. Each CDR3 protein is one row after TCRdb ran MiXCR on the RT-PCR reads. The sample has about 780,000 distinct CDR3 sequences, approximately 17% seen once. The sample was PBMCs from blood, taken more than 4 days after vaccination. The receptors come from a man in his fifties who received an inactivated influenza vaccine.

This rearrangement joins TRBV6-2 or TRBV6-3 to TRBJ2-7; D ambiguous. Germline CDR1 is MNHEY and CDR2 is SVGEGT. V was pared by 0 bases and J by 3 bases, with 6 bases between. This CDR3 region has 13 residues. The CDR3 spells CASSYSLSYEQYF. DNA of the CDR3: TGTGCCAGCAGTTACTCGTTGAGCTACGAGCAGTACTTC.

The chain recombines TRBV5-1 with TRBJ1-6; a possible D gene is TRBD1 (6 bases). CDR3 size: 16 residues. Germline V gives CDR1 SGHRS, CDR2 YFSETQ. V lost 3 bases, J lost 7 bases, and 17 bases lay in between. CDR3 in amino acids: CASSSDGGLSNSPLHF. As DNA, the CDR3 is TGCGCCAGCAGCTCAGATGGGGGGCTATCAAATTCACCCCTCCACTTT.

This clonotype was seen more than once but under ten times. V and J are TRBV6-2 or TRBV6-3 and TRBJ2-2; the D is unclear. The CDR3 sequence is 12 residues long. Germline CDR1 is MNHEY and CDR2 is SVGEGT. Trimming took 7 bases from V and 9 from J, leaving 12 bases between them. Here the CDR3 reads CASNALDRELFF. DNA for the CDR3: TGTGCCAGCAACGCATTGGATCGGGAGCTGTTTTTT.

The sample holds a few counts of this clonotype. For the CDR3, the DNA is TGCGCCAGCAGCTTGGAAGGCAGACCAAATCAGCCCCAGCATTTT. Its translation is CASSLEGRPNQPQHF. This rearrangement joins TRBV5-1 to TRBJ1-5; D gene unclear. CDR3 length equals 15 residues. Germline V lookup: CDR1 SGHRS, CDR2 YFSETQ. The ends were cut back, 0 bases at V and 4 bases at J, with 11 bases in the middle.

This clonotype was seen once. The chain has TRBV27 and TRBJ2-7; possible D gene TRBD2, 6 bases. The CDR3 contains 15 residues. Germline-derived CDR1 and CDR2 are MNHEY and SMNVEV (reference sequence). The V gene lost 4 bases and the J gene lost 1 base, with 14 bases spanning the gap. The CDR3 here is CASSWREERSYEQYF. Written as DNA, the CDR3 is TGTGCCAGCAGTTGGCGGGAAGAGAGATCCTACGAGCAGTACTTC.

This clonotype was detected ten times or more. This sequence joins TRBV10-3 and TRBJ2-3, with a possible D match to TRBD2 (6 bases). This CDR3 contains 13 residues. Deletions cut 2 bases from V and 3 bases from J, with 6 bases between. CDR1 and CDR2 from the germline V gene are ENHRY and SYGVKD. The DNA of the CDR3 is TGTGCCATCAGTGAGCGGGAGACAGATACGCAGTATTTT. This gives the protein CAISERETDTQYF.

This clonotype was observed once. A junction boundary mismatches the germline segment, possibly from a read error. The chain recombines TRBV12-3 or TRBV12-4 with TRBJ2-1, with TRBD2 as a possible D gene (6 bases). There are 15 residues in the CDR3. The CDR3 loop is CASRGGRRAYYEQFF. CDR3 in DNA: TGTGCCAGCAGGGGAGGACGGAGGGCCTACTATGAGCAGTTCTTC.

This clonotype was detected only a few times. V is TRBV6-2 or TRBV6-3 and J is TRBJ2-1; TRBD1 matches at 7 bases. The CDR3 loop spans 14 amino acids. Germline V lookup: CDR1 MNHEY, CDR2 SVGEGT. Unmatched junction bases numbered 8, after V lost 4 bases and J lost 8 bases. DNA of the CDR3: TGTGCCAGCAGTTTATATAGGACAGGTCATGAGCAGTTCTTC. Translating gives CASSLYRTGHEQFF.

Only a few counts were recorded for this clonotype. This chain joins TRBV4-2 and TRBJ2-7; possibly TRBD2 for D (5 bases). V was clipped by 0 bases and J by 4 bases, with 13 bases between them. Germline loops: CDR1 LGHNA, CDR2 YNFKEQ. The CDR3 has 15 amino acids. The chain's CDR3 is CASSQESGVPYEQYF. Here the CDR3 DNA reads TGTGCCAGCAGCCAAGAATCCGGGGTTCCATACGAGCAGTACTTC.

This clonotype was recorded many times. J is TRBJ1-2 and V is TRBV20-1; TRBD1 matches at 9 bases. Germline CDR1 DFQATT, CDR2 SNEGSKA (reference sequence). CDR3 length: 14 amino acids. V lost 5 bases, J lost 2 bases, and 6 bases stayed unmatched. The CDR3 spells CSASTGTGNYGYTF. CDR3 coding DNA: TGCAGTGCTTCCACGGGGACAGGGAACTATGGCTACACCTTC.

The genes are TRBV29-1 and TRBJ1-5; D remains ambiguous. The CDR3 covers 13 residues. Trimming removed 4 bases from V and 0 bases from J, with 7 bases in between. Germline V CDR1 and CDR2: SQVTM, ANQGSEA. The DNA for the CDR3 is TGCAGCGTTGCTGGAAATAGCAATCAGCCCCAGCATTTT. Translated: CSVAGNSNQPQHF.

This chain joins TRBV24-1 and TRBJ2-7, with D possibly being TRBD1 (5 bases). Trimming took off 3 bases at V and 6 bases at J, with 11 bases between the two ends. The germline V gene has CDR1 KGHDR and CDR2 SFDVKD. This CDR3 comprises 13 residues. The CDR3 loop reads CATSDQKRGEQYF. Written as DNA, the CDR3 is TGTGCCACCAGTGATCAGAAAAGGGGCGAGCAGTACTTC.

Notes on this clonotype: One junction end disagrees with the germline gene, perhaps due to a read error. The V gene is TRBV4-2, the J gene TRBJ2-5; TRBD2 agrees at 13 bases. CDR1 and CDR2 from the germline V gene are LGHNA and YNFKEQ. This CDR3 has 15 residues. The CDR3 region has the DNA TGTACCAGCAGCCAGGGACTAGCGGGACAAGAGACCCAGTACTTC. Protein product: CTSSQGLAGQETQYF.

The chain joins TRBV12-3 or TRBV12-4 to TRBJ1-2; D call uncertain. The CDR3 is 14 residues long. The V end lost 5 bases, the J end lost 6 bases, and 16 bases lay between the germline ends. The CDR3 loop reads CASSLLETSHGYTF. The CDR3 coding sequence is TGTGCCAGCAGTCTTTTAGAAACATCTCATGGCTACACCTTC.

The rearrangement joins TRBV20-1 to TRBJ2-5; D is unresolved. Trimming cost V 6 bases and J 2 bases, with 7 bases left between them. CDR3 length equals 11 residues. Germline V gives CDR1 DFQATT, CDR2 SNEGSKA (reference sequence). CDR3 DNA sequence: TGCAGTGCCACAGAACAAGAGACCCAGTACTTC. Amino acids: CSATEQETQYF.

The gene calls are TRBV12-3 or TRBV12-4 and TRBJ1-1, with D hard to call. The CDR3 has 13 residues. V lost 7 bases and J lost 7, with 16 bases in between. CDR3 in amino acids: CASTRSPGIEAFF. As DNA, the CDR3 is TGTGCCAGCACCCGGTCACCTGGGATTGAAGCTTTCTTT.